This T cell receptor (beta chain) was captured by sequencing in a study of technical replicates of blood from a handful of donors (dated by TCRdb to 2016 to 2017). The CDR3 measures 14 amino acids from cysteine to phenylalanine. Of the read, only the CDR3 DNA is kept; its 42 bases are in frame from base 1. The germline V gene (reference sequence) supplies CDR1 MNHNY and CDR2 SVGAGI. Deletion took 2 bases off V and 6 bases off J, with a span of 11 bases between the germline ends. A word on this clone: Its antigen has not been determined. No clone much larger than this one lies a single base away; base qualities are absent.

Preparation of the library involved the immunoSEQ multiplex PCR assay. This is the immuneACCESS table as TCRdb keeps it, with only in-frame sequences that have V and J called. A part of the clones is gone; compared with another copy, unresolved V genes explain less than half, and the rest is unexplained. Within this sample are approximately 73,000 clones, with roughly 94% of them counted one time only. The ten largest clonotypes hold around 0.24% of the sample. Input material: T cells isolated from PBMCs. This sequence originates from a human donor in good health. Here the chain combines TRBV6-6 and TRBJ1-5, with an unclear D gene assignment. CDR3 region: CASSYTELSQPQHF. Read as DNA, the sequence is TGTGCCAGCAGTTACACGGAGTTGAGTCAGCCCCAGCATTTT.